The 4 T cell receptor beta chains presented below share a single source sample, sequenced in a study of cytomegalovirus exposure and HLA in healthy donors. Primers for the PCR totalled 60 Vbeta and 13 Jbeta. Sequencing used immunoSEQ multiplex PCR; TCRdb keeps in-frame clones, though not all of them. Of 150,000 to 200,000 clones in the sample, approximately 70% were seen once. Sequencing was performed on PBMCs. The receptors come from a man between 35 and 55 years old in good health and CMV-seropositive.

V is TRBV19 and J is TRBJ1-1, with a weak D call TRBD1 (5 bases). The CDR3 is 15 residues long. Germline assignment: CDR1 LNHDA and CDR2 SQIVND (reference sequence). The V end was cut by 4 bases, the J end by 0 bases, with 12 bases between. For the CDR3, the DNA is TGTGCCAGTAGTACGACGGACATAATGAACACTGAAGCTTTCTTT. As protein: CASSTTDIMNTEAFF.

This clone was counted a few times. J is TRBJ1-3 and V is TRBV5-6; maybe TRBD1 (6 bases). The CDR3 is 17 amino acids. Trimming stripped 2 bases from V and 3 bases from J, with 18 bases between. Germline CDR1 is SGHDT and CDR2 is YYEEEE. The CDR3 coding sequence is TGTGCCAGCAGCTTACGACGACAGGCGCACTATGGAAACACCATATATTTT. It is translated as CASSLRRQAHYGNTIYF. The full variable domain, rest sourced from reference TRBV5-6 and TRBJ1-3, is DAGVTQSPTHLIKTRGQQVTLRCSPKSGHDTVSWYQQALGQGPQFIFQYYEEEERQRGNFPDRFSGHQFPNYSSELNVNALLLGDSALYLCASSLRRQAHYGNTIYFGEGSWLTVV.

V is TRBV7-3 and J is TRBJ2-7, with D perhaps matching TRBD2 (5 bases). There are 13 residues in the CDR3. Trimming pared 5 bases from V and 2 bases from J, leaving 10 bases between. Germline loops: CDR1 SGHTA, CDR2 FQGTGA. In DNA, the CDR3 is TGTGCCAGCAGCCAGGCCGGGACCTACGAGCAGTACTTC. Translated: CASSQAGTYEQYF.

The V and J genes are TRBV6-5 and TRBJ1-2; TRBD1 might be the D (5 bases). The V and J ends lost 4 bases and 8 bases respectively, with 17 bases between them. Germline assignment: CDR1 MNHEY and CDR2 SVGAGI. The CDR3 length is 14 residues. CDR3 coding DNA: TGTGCCAGCAGTTCCCCACAGGACTATGAGGGCTACACCTTC. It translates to CASSSPQDYEGYTF.